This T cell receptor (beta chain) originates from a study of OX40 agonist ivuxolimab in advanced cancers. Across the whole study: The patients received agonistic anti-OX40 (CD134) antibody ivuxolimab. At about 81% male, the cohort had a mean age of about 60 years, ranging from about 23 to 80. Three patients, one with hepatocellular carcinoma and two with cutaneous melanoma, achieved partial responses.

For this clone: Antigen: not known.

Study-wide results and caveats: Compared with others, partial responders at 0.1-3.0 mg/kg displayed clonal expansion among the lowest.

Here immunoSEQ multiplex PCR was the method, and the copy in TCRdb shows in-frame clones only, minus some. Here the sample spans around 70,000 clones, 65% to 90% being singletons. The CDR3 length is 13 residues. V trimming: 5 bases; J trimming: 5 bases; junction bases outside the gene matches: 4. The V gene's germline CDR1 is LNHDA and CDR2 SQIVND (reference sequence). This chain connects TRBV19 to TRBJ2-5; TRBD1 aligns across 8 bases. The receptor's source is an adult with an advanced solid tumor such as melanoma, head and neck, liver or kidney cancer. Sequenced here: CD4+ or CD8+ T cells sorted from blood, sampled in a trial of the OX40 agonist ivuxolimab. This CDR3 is CASSQGARETQYF. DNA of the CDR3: TGTGCCAGTAGTCAGGGGGCGCGGGAGACCCAGTACTTC.